The present entry profiles one T cell receptor beta chain with its context. Authors' processing steps: Estimation of nucleated cell counts was performed using reference gene primer amplification. This table comes from immunoSEQ multiplex PCR, and its TCRdb copy is limited to in-frame clones, with some not included. That table supplies the V and J calls and clone size; D and trimming were determined from the DNA. The data show hundreds of thousands of clones, 87% seen once. Seattle enrolled patients during active infection and tracked them longitudinally. The data were obtained in a study of blood T cell repertoires in COVID-19. Study at large: There were acute and convalescent COVID-19 samples, and they came from the United States, Italy and Spain. From T cells, B-cell-depleted T cells, or PBMCs came the material, which was cDNA or gDNA.

The sequence came from a woman in her forties or fifties with COVID-19, enrolled during active disease. Sequenced input: peripheral blood.

DNA of the CDR3: TGTGCCAGCAGCCCGGTAACCATTGACCGTGGGAGGGCGAACACTGAAGCTTTCTTT. Translation gives CASSPVTIDRGRANTEAFF. The chain links TRBV3-1 (or the pseudogene TRBV3-2) to TRBJ1-1, with D unclear. The V end was cut by 4 bases, the J end by 1 base, with 25 bases between. Germline V gives CDR1 LGHDT, CDR2 YNNKEL (reference sequence). The CDR3 loop spans 19 amino acids.